This record covers a single TCR beta chain. This sample was taken from a study of T-cell reconstitution after alpha-beta-depleted transplantation in children. Germline lookup yields CDR1 MNHEY and CDR2 SMNVEV (reference sequence). The CDR3 spans 15 residues. V shed 6 bases and J shed 7 bases, with 19 bases lying between them. It was with unique molecular identifiers that the TCRbeta library was prepared. TCRdb independently ran MiXCR on the PCR reads; one entry per CDR3 protein. Of hundreds of thousands of distinct CDR3 sequences in the sample, roughly 15% were seen once. The V call is TRBV27, the J call TRBJ1-5, with D tentatively TRBD1 (6 bases). The sequence was collected from a human donor who donated a stem cell graft to a child with acute myeloid leukemia. The sequenced sample was PBMCs from the stem cell graft donor, obtained from the stem cell graft. This chain's CDR3 is CASRDTGTGGQPQHF. CDR3 nucleotides: TGTGCCAGCAGAGATACAGGGACCGGGGGGCAGCCCCAGCATTTT.